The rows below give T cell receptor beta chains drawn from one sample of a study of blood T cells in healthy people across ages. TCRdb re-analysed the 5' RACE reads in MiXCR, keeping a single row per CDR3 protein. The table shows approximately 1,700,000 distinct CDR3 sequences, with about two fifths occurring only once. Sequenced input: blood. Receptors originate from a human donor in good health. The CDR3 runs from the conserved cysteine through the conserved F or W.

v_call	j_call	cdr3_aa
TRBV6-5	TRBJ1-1	CASRANMNTEAFF
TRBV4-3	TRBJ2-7	CASSYSLGGNDEQYF
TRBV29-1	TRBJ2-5	CSVEAGASQETQYF
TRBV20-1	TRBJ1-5	CSARDRYNQPQHF
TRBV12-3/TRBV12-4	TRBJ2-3	CASSPGGASTDAQYF
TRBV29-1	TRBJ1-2	CSPRTSNYGYTF
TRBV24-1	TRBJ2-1	CATSDLGGGASYNEQFF
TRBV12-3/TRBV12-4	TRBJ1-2	CASLPGQGSGYTF
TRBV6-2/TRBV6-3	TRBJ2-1	CASTRDKISYNEQFF
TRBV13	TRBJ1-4	CASSPSAGQFNEKLFF
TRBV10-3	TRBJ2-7	CAIREYRGYEQYF
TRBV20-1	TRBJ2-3	CSARRSGINTDTQYF
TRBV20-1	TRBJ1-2	CSARDRRTGLNYGYTF
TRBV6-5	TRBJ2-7	CASSYGDTPYEQYF
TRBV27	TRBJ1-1	CASSLLRGTDTEAFF
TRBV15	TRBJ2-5	CVTSRRQGRDNEQYF
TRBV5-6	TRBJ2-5	CASSKDYQETQYF
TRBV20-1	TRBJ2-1	CSAVSSGGAQNEQFF
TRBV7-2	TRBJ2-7	CASSLGPTGTGDYEQYF
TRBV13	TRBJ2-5	CASSFRDRVGQETQYF
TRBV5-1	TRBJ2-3	CASSPGGGEDYTQYF
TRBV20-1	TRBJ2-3	CSAAVLAEGGSDTQYF
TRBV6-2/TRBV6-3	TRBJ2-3	CASRPPRDRGDTPYF
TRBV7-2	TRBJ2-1	CASSFSGTGGIEQFF
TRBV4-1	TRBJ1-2	CASSHRRGAGYGYTF
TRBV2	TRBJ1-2	CASKVSRGYTF
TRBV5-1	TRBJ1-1	CASGLVNTEAFF
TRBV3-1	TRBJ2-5	CASSQFNQETQYF
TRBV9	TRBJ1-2	CASSGGSTPNYGYTF
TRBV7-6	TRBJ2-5	CASRGRGLMETQYF
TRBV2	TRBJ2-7	CASYLRGASYEQYF
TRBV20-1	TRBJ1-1	CSARVVGDYTEAFF
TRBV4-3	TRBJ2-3	CASSRGGTGF
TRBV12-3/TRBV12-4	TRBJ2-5	CASSFGTSERLETQYF
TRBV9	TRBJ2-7	CASSGPVGISYEQYF
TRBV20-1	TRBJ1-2	CSVTRTENYGYTF
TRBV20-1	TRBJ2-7	CSARLLAGGSYEQYF
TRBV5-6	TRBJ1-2	CASSLWLNSGTYGYTF
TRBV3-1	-	CASSPDGGPPYEQYF
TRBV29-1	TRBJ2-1	CSVGPGEFF
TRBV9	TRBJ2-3	CASSATSGGGTSTDTQYF
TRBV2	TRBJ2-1	CASEEFSYNEQFF
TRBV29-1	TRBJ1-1	CSADVNTEAFF
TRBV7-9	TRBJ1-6	CASSLIAQEGDNSPLHF
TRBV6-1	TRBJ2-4	CASRFNEQYF
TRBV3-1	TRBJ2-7	CASSHSTGYSYEQYF
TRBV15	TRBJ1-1	CATSGEFGTSSFNTEAFF
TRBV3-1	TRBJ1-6	CASTDSNYNSPLHF
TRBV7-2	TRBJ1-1	CAGSHGTVNTEAFF
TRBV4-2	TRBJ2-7	CASSQGGQGYYEQYF
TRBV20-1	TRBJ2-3	CSALNGYSTDTQYF
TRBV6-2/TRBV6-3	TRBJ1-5	CASSTLRGRGQPQHF
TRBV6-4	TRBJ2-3	CASSDGMGGGSTDTQYF